This is a list of T cell receptor beta chains from one sample in a study of siplizumab effects on memory and regulatory T cells. The assay was immunoSEQ multiplex PCR, and TCRdb's table has in-frame clones only and misses some. The sample lists roughly 26,000 clones; more than 65% were seen once. Material for sequencing was memory CD4+ T cells sorted from blood. These receptors originate from a human donor in good health. The CDR3 runs from the conserved cysteine through the conserved F or W. A D gene is named only where the DNA matches it firmly. The size of a clone is reported for some rows only, either as once, few or many, or as a class for expanded clones.

.	.	TRBV5-5	TRBJ2-3	CASSLDVNTDTQYF	TGTGCCAGCAGCCTGGACGTAAACACAGATACGCAGTATTTT
.	.	TRBV30	TRBJ2-5	CAWSHGGSLRTQYF	TGTGCCTGGAGCCACGGGGGCTCCTTGCGGACCCAGTACTTC
TRBD2	.	TRBV7-8	TRBJ2-3	CASSLSGLAGTTDTQYF	TGTGCCAGCAGCTTATCAGGGCTAGCGGGAACCACAGATACGCAGTATTTT
TRBD2	.	TRBV5-4	TRBJ2-4	CASSPRGSGRAKNIQYF	TGTGCCAGCAGCCCCAGGGGTAGCGGGAGAGCCAAAAACATTCAGTACTTC
.	.	TRBV23-1	TRBJ1-5	CASSQDSRDSNQPQHF	TGCGCCAGCAGTCAAGACTCCCGAGATAGCAATCAGCCCCAGCATTTT
.	few	TRBV28	TRBJ1-5	CASATGGGNQPQHF	TGTGCCAGCGCGACAGGAGGTGGCAATCAGCCCCAGCATTTT
TRBD1	.	TRBV19	TRBJ2-4	CASNDRARGKNIQYF	TGTGCCAGTAACGACAGGGCCCGAGGCAAAAACATTCAGTACTTC
.	.	TRBV19	TRBJ1-5	CASSIAQGNQPQHF	TGTGCCAGTAGTATAGCACAGGGAAATCAGCCCCAGCATTTT
.	.	TRBV27	TRBJ2-3	CASNRAGGTDTQYF	TGTGCCAGCAACCGAGCCGGGGGCACAGATACGCAGTATTTT
.	.	TRBV27	TRBJ2-2	CASSFGPNTGELFF	TGTGCCAGCAGTTTCGGCCCGAACACCGGGGAGCTGTTTTTT
TRBD1	.	TRBV19	TRBJ2-3	CASNTGQGFADTQYF	TGTGCCAGCAATACGGGACAGGGCTTTGCAGATACGCAGTATTTT
TRBD2	.	TRBV6-5	TRBJ2-7	CASSNTGTRLVEQYF	TGTGCCAGCAGTAACACCGGGACTAGACTTGTCGAGCAGTACTTC
TRBD2	.	TRBV6-1	TRBJ2-7	CAAQLAGGSYEQYF	TGTGCCGCCCAACTAGCGGGAGGGTCCTACGAGCAGTACTTC
TRBD1	.	TRBV5-1	TRBJ1-4	CASSKGQGGTNEKLFF	TGCGCCAGCAGCAAAGGACAGGGGGGAACTAATGAAAAACTGTTTTTT
.	.	TRBV18	TRBJ2-3	CASSLQLGTDTQYF	TGTGCCAGCTCACTGCAACTCGGAACAGATACGCAGTATTTT
.	.	TRBV5-1	TRBJ1-2	CASSLSNYGYTF	TGCGCCAGCAGCTTATCTAACTATGGCTACACCTTC
TRBD2	few	TRBV19	TRBJ2-5	CASTQSGGSQETQYF	TGTGCCAGTACGCAGAGCGGGGGATCCCAAGAGACCCAGTACTTC
.	.	TRBV7-2	TRBJ1-1	CASSPFFSNTEAFF	TGTGCCAGCAGCCCCTTTTTTTCGAACACTGAAGCTTTCTTT
.	.	TRBV5-4	TRBJ2-7	CASSLGRLSYEQYF	TGTGCCAGCAGCTTGGGACGCCTCTCCTACGAGCAGTACTTC
.	.	TRBV28	TRBJ1-2	CASKMVYGYTF	TGTGCCAGCAAAATGGTCTATGGCTACACCTTC
TRBD1	.	TRBV7-2	TRBJ1-3	CASSLDRGGSGNTIYF	TGTGCCAGCAGCTTAGACAGGGGAGGCTCTGGAAACACCATATATTTT
.	.	TRBV2	TRBJ1-4	CASSGAIEKLFF	TGTGCCAGCAGTGGGGCCATCGAAAAACTGTTTTTT
.	.	TRBV18	TRBJ2-7	CASSGSDSSYEQYF	TGTGCCAGCTCTGGGAGTGACAGCTCCTACGAGCAGTACTTC
TRBD1	.	TRBV25-1	TRBJ1-1	CASRKTGVNTEAFF	TGTGCCAGCAGGAAGACAGGGGTGAACACTGAAGCTTTCTTT
.	.	TRBV6-6	TRBJ2-5	CASSRDGGTQYF	TGTGCCAGCAGTCGCGACGGGGGGACCCAGTACTTC
TRBD1	.	TRBV29-1	TRBJ1-1	CSVSRQGNTEAFF	TGCAGCGTCTCCCGACAGGGGAACACTGAAGCTTTCTTT
TRBD2	.	TRBV5-6	TRBJ2-7	CASSLAAGGPYEQYF	TGTGCCAGCAGCTTGGCGGCGGGAGGGCCCTACGAGCAGTACTTC
TRBD2	once	TRBV7-9	TRBJ2-1	CASRHGTSGGRSYNEQFF	TGTGCCAGCAGACATGGGACTAGCGGGGGGCGTTCCTACAATGAGCAGTTCTTC
.	.	TRBV19	TRBJ2-5	CASSPDRQETQYF	TGTGCCAGTAGTCCCGACAGGCAAGAGACCCAGTACTTC
TRBD1	.	TRBV6-1	TRBJ2-3	CASSGGRTGPTDTQYF	TGTGCCAGCAGTGGGGGTAGGACAGGGCCCACAGATACGCAGTATTTT
.	few	TRBV30	TRBJ2-4	CAWGTPGLSRAKNIQYF	TGTGCCTGGGGTACCCCAGGCCTGAGCAGGGCCAAAAACATTCAGTACTTC
.	.	TRBV5-5	TRBJ2-7	CASSFPTSSEQYF	TGTGCCAGCAGCTTCCCTACCAGCTCCGAGCAGTACTTC
.	.	TRBV2	TRBJ1-2	CASSAGGPGTNNGYTF	TGTGCCAGCAGCGCCGGGGGTCCCGGGACAAACAATGGCTACACCTTC
.	.	TRBV4-1	TRBJ2-5	CASSQYRQETQYF	TGCGCCAGCAGCCAATATAGACAAGAGACCCAGTACTTC
.	.	TRBV29-1	TRBJ2-3	CSVRQRAGTDTQYF	TGCAGCGTTCGCCAGCGGGCGGGCACAGATACGCAGTATTTT
TRBD2	once	TRBV6-6	TRBJ2-5	CASSYSLAGGRETQYF	TGTGCCAGCAGTTACTCCCTAGCGGGAGGGAGAGAGACCCAGTACTTC
.	once	TRBV28	TRBJ2-1	CASSLGQGRYEQFF	TGTGCCAGCAGTTTGGGGCAGGGCCGGTACGAGCAGTTCTTC